Below are 10 T cell receptor beta chains sequenced from a single sample in a study of OX40 agonist ivuxolimab in advanced cancers. Repertoires were generated with immunoSEQ multiplex PCR, while TCRdb's copy carries only in-frame clones and drops some. The sample contains roughly 80,000 clones, 85% of which appear only once. Source: CD4+ or CD8+ T cells sorted from blood, taken in a trial of the OX40 agonist ivuxolimab. The receptors shown here come from an adult with an advanced solid tumor such as melanoma, head and neck, liver or kidney cancer.

This chain connects TRBV7-2 to TRBJ1-3, with D maybe TRBD1 (5 bases). This CDR3 is built from 16 residues. Germline values: CDR1 SGHTA, CDR2 FQGNSA. Trimming pared 5 bases from V and 0 bases from J, leaving 14 bases between. Written as DNA, the CDR3 is TGTGCCAGCAGCCAACCCGCGGGGGGCTCTGGAAACACCATATATTTT. This sequence encodes CASSQPAGGSGNTIYF.

The chain uses TRBV21-1 and TRBJ1-5; no check of the table's D call, TRBD1, against the DNA was made. TRBV21-1 is marked as a pseudogene. The CDR3 has 15 amino acids. CDR3 DNA: TGTGCCAGCAGCAAAGGCGACAGGGTTGGACAGCCCCAGCATTTT. This codes for CASSKGDRVGQPQHF.

The V gene is TRBV6-5, the J gene TRBJ1-1, with D hard to call. The CDR3 sequence is 14 residues long. Per germline, CDR1 MNHEY and CDR2 SVGAGI. Trimming left V 6 bases short and J 5 bases short, with 16 bases between. As DNA, the CDR3 is TGTGCCAGCAGACTCCGAGAGGGTAGGACTGAAGCTTTCTTT. Its protein product is CASRLREGRTEAFF.

The rearrangement uses TRBV30 and TRBJ2-2; D remains unclear. Trimming removed 4 bases from V and 2 bases from J, with 5 bases in between. The germline CDR1 and CDR2 sequences are GTSNPN and SVGIG (reference sequence). This CDR3 comprises 12 residues. The CDR3 nucleotides read TGTGCCTGGACGTTAAACACCGGGGAGCTGTTTTTT. Translated: CAWTLNTGELFF.

About this clone: This specimen includes other DNA sequences encoding the same CDR3. The chain's CDR3 is CASSPGTDTQYF. The CDR3 DNA sequence: TGTGCCAGCTCCCCGGGCACAGATACGCAGTATTTT. V is TRBV18 and J is TRBJ2-3; D not resolved. V shed 6 bases and J shed 1 base, with 5 bases lying between them. The CDR3 contains 12 residues. The germline V gene has CDR1 KGHSH and CDR2 LQKENI.

The chain combines TRBV19 with TRBJ2-7; D not certain. Germline CDR1 LNHDA, CDR2 SQIVND (reference sequence). The V and J ends lost 3 bases and 3 bases respectively, with 9 bases between them. CDR3 length equals 13 residues. The CDR3 region is CASSISLHYEQYF. The CDR3 nucleotides are TGTGCCAGTAGTATCTCCCTCCACTACGAGCAGTACTTC.

The chain recombines TRBV5-6 with TRBJ1-2; unclear D gene. The germline CDR1 and CDR2 sequences are SGHDT and YYEEEE. The ends were cut back, 2 bases at V and 8 bases at J, with 16 bases in the middle. This CDR3 contains 14 residues. CDR3 loop: CASSLGSVGAGYTF. The CDR3 nucleotides are TGTGCCAGCAGCTTAGGGTCGGTCGGTGCCGGCTACACCTTC.

The chain couples TRBV6-5 to TRBJ1-1; D uncertain. Germline V lookup: CDR1 MNHEY, CDR2 SVGAGI. V gave up 6 bases and J gave up 11 bases, with 16 bases separating them. This CDR3 region has 12 residues. The CDR3 spells CASSDLVSYAFF. DNA for the CDR3: TGTGCCAGCAGCGACCTCGTATCGTATGCTTTCTTT.

The rearrangement uses TRBV7-2 and TRBJ1-3; the D is unclear. This CDR3 has 15 residues. V was clipped by 3 bases and J by 1 base, with 10 bases between them. Germline V gene lookup returns CDR1 SGHTA and CDR2 FQGNSA. CDR3 sequence (DNA): TGTGCCAGCAGCTTGAACTGGGATTCTGGAAACACCATATATTTT. Protein sequence: CASSLNWDSGNTIYF.

The chain recombines TRBV7-2 with TRBJ2-3, with TRBD2 matching over 8 bases. The V gene end was trimmed by 2 bases and the J gene end by 6 bases; junction bases not matched to a gene: 1. The CDR3 consists of 13 residues. Germline values: CDR1 SGHTA, CDR2 FQGNSA. The CDR3 coding sequence is TGTGCCAGCAGCTTAAGCGGGGGCGATACGCAGTATTTT. Its translation: CASSLSGGDTQYF.